These 17 T cell receptor beta chains originate from one sample sequenced in a study of blood T cell repertoires in COVID-19. Assay: immunoSEQ multiplex PCR; the TCRdb copy retains only in-frame clones and omits some. The repertoire holds about 250,000 clones, with about 86% as singletons. The sample was peripheral blood. Receptors originate from a man older than 75 with acute or convalescent COVID-19.

V gene TRBV7-2 combines with J gene TRBJ2-1, with TRBD2 identical over 12 bases. The junction had 7 bases not matched to a gene; V was cut back by 3 bases and J by 10 bases. CDR1 and CDR2 from the germline V gene are SGHTA and FQGNSA. The CDR3 contains 15 residues. The CDR3 region has the DNA TGTGCCAGCAGCTTTCAGGATGGACTAGCGGGAGAGCAGTTCTTC. Translation: CASSFQDGLAGEQFF. The full variable domain, rest sourced from reference TRBV7-2 and TRBJ2-1, is GAGVSQSPSNKVTEKGKDVELRCDPISGHTALYWYRQSLGQGLEFLIYFQGNSAPDKSGLPSDRFSAERTGGSVSTLTIQRTQQEDSAVYLCASSFQDGLAGEQFFGPGTRLTVL.

The V gene is TRBV5-6, the J gene TRBJ2-2, with 8 bases lining up with TRBD1. The length of the CDR3 is 14 residues. Per germline, CDR1 SGHDT and CDR2 YYEEEE. J lost 4 bases, V lost 3 bases, and 2 bases had no gene match. CDR3 in DNA: TGTGCCAGCAGCTGGGACAGGACCACCGGGGAGCTGTTTTTT. It encodes CASSWDRTTGELFF.

This chain joins TRBV7-8 and TRBJ1-6; a weak D match, TRBD1 (6 bases). There are 16 residues in the CDR3. Trimming cost V 1 base and J 6 bases, with 13 bases left between them. CDR1 is SGHVS and CDR2 is FQNEAQ in the germline V gene. The CDR3 coding sequence is TGTGCCAGCAGCTTAGAAGGGGCAGGGGTTAATTCACCCCTCCACTTT. Translation gives CASSLEGAGVNSPLHF.

The V and J genes are TRBV18 and TRBJ2-7; 9 bases align to TRBD1. V gave up 3 bases and J gave up 7 bases; unmatched junction bases: 10. The length of the CDR3 is 15 residues. In germline, CDR1 is KGHSH, CDR2 LQKENI. CDR3 protein: CASSPRTGEQGEQYF. In DNA, the CDR3 is TGTGCCAGCTCACCCCGGACAGGGGAGCAGGGAGAGCAGTACTTC.

The chain couples TRBV6-1 to TRBJ1-5; D not resolved. The length of the CDR3 is 16 residues. Trimming removed 0 bases from V and 0 bases from J, with 9 bases in between. Germline values: CDR1 MNHNS, CDR2 SASEGT. The DNA for the CDR3 is TGTGCCAGCAGTGAAGCAATAGCCTATAGCAATCAGCCCCAGCATTTT. Translation: CASSEAIAYSNQPQHF.

This rearrangement joins TRBV18 to TRBJ2-2, with D tentatively TRBD1 (7 bases). The CDR3 spans 15 residues. The germline V and J ends were trimmed by 6 bases and 1 base, with 12 bases remaining between them. CDR1 is KGHSH, CDR2 LQKENI, per germline. The CDR3 DNA reads TGTGCCAGCTCTGGAGGGGGCTGGAACACCGGGGAGCTGTTTTTT. It is translated as CASSGGGWNTGELFF.

The gene calls are TRBV5-1 and TRBJ2-7, with 7 positions matching TRBD1. V was clipped by 4 bases and J by 6 bases; unmatched bases: 7. The CDR3 consists of 13 residues. CDR1 is SGHRS, CDR2 YFSETQ, per germline. CDR3 sequence reads: CASSRTGEAEQYF. The CDR3 nucleotides read TGCGCCAGCAGCCGTACAGGGGAAGCCGAGCAGTACTTC.

This clone was found once. V usage is TRBV5-6 and J usage is TRBJ2-6; perhaps TRBD1 as D (6 bases). Germline V gives CDR1 SGHDT, CDR2 YYEEEE. This CDR3 contains 15 residues. The V end lost 3 bases, the J end lost 5 bases, and 12 bases lay between the germline ends. The CDR3 spells CASSYRVNRANVLTF. Written as DNA, the CDR3 is TGTGCCAGCAGCTACAGGGTGAATCGGGCCAACGTCCTGACTTTC.

V is TRBV6-5 and J is TRBJ2-1; no reliable D call. The germline V gene encodes CDR1 MNHEY and CDR2 SVGAGI. This CDR3 comprises 12 residues. The V end was cut by 5 bases, the J end by 7 bases, with 9 bases between. CDR3 sequence: CASSPSRNEQFF. In nucleotides, the CDR3 is TGTGCCAGCAGTCCTTCGCGAAATGAGCAGTTCTTC.

This clone has only one observation. The chain uses TRBV4-1 and TRBJ2-3, with 13 bases identical to TRBD2. The trim removed 0 bases at V and 4 bases at J, leaving 10 bases unmatched. This CDR3 has 19 residues. Germline V CDR1 and CDR2: MGHRA, YSYEKL. The CDR3 DNA reads as TGCGCCAGCAGCCAAGATCGGGGACTAGCGGGGACAGTAGCAGATACGCAGTATTTT. Translating it yields CASSQDRGLAGTVADTQYF.

The rearrangement uses TRBV29-1 and TRBJ1-5; D is uncertain. Germline assignment: CDR1 SQVTM and CDR2 ANQGSEA. This CDR3 spans 14 amino acids. The V and J ends lost 0 bases and 3 bases respectively, with 9 bases between them. This CDR3 reads CSVEEGGSNQPQHF. In nucleotides, the CDR3 is TGCAGCGTTGAAGAAGGCGGTTCCAATCAGCCCCAGCATTTT.

The chain recombines TRBV19 with TRBJ2-1; D possibly corresponds to TRBD1 (6 bases). The CDR3 totals 18 residues. The V gene's germline CDR1 is LNHDA and CDR2 SQIVND (reference sequence). Trimming removed 1 base at V and 4 bases at J, with 20 bases between. CDR3 in DNA: TGTGCCAGTAGTATAGCCCCGATACAGGGTTTTTCGTACAATGAGCAGTTCTTC. Translated, it gives CASSIAPIQGFSYNEQFF.

The chain combines TRBV3-1 (or the pseudogene TRBV3-2) with TRBJ2-5; D perhaps matches TRBD1 (5 bases). V lost 2 bases to trimming and J lost 2 bases, with 12 bases between them. Germline CDR1 LGHDT, CDR2 YNNKEL (reference sequence). The CDR3 contains 15 residues. For the CDR3, the DNA is TGTGCCAGCAGCCAAAAGAGACAGACGCAAGAGACCCAGTACTTC. As protein: CASSQKRQTQETQYF.

There are a few counts of this clone. The chain couples TRBV6-7 to TRBJ1-2; tentatively, D is TRBD1 (5 bases). TRBV6-7 is recorded as an ORF, its role being uncertain. The ends were cut back, 2 bases at V and 1 base at J, with 32 bases in the middle. This CDR3 is built from 22 residues. The CDR3 DNA sequence: TGTGCCAGCAGTTACAGACAGTTTTGTTCCACGCGGTTGGGGGGGTTTAACTATGGCTACACCTTC. Translation gives CASSYRQFCSTRLGGFNYGYTF.

The V and J genes are TRBV12-3 or TRBV12-4 and TRBJ1-3; maybe TRBD1 (5 bases). Deletions cut 5 bases from V and 7 bases from J, with 12 bases between. The CDR3 has 13 residues. In nucleotides, the CDR3 is TGTGCCAGCAGTCTGGCCTACAGGAACACCATATATTTT. This encodes CASSLAYRNTIYF.

This chain connects TRBV9 to TRBJ2-2; no definite D call. CDR1 and CDR2 (germline): SGDLS, YYNGEE. Trimming left V 0 bases short and J 5 bases short, with 8 bases between. The CDR3 spans 14 residues. CDR3 coding DNA: TGTGCCAGCAGCGTAGCTCCCCGGACCGGGGAGCTGTTTTTT. This gives the protein CASSVAPRTGELFF.

The chain combines TRBV19 with TRBJ2-6; weak D call: TRBD1 (6 bases). This CDR3 region has 17 residues. Trimming removed 5 bases at V and 0 bases at J, with 14 bases between. Germline V lookup: CDR1 LNHDA, CDR2 SQIVND (reference sequence). CDR3 sequence reads: CASSVRTVNSGANVLTF. The CDR3 DNA sequence: TGTGCCAGTAGTGTGCGGACAGTTAACTCTGGGGCCAACGTCCTGACTTTC.